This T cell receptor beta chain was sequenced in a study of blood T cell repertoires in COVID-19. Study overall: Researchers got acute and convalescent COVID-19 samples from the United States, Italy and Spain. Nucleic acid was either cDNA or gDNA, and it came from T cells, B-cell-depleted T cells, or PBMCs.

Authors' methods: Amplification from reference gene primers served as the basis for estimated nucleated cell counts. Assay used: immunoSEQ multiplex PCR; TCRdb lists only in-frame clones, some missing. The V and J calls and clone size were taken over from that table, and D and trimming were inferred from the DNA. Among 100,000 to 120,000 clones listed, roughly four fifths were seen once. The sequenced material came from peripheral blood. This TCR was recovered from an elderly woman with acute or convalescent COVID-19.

This chain's CDR3 is CASIPRTSGRTGQETQYF. The CDR3, as DNA: TGTGCCAGCATCCCCAGGACTAGCGGGAGGACTGGGCAAGAGACCCAGTACTTC. This chain connects TRBV6-2 or TRBV6-3 to TRBJ2-5; 14 nucleotides line up with TRBD2. The CDR3 covers 18 residues. After removal of 7 bases from V and 2 bases from J, the junction contained 12 bases not matched to a gene. The V gene's germline CDR1 is MNHEY and CDR2 SVGEGT.